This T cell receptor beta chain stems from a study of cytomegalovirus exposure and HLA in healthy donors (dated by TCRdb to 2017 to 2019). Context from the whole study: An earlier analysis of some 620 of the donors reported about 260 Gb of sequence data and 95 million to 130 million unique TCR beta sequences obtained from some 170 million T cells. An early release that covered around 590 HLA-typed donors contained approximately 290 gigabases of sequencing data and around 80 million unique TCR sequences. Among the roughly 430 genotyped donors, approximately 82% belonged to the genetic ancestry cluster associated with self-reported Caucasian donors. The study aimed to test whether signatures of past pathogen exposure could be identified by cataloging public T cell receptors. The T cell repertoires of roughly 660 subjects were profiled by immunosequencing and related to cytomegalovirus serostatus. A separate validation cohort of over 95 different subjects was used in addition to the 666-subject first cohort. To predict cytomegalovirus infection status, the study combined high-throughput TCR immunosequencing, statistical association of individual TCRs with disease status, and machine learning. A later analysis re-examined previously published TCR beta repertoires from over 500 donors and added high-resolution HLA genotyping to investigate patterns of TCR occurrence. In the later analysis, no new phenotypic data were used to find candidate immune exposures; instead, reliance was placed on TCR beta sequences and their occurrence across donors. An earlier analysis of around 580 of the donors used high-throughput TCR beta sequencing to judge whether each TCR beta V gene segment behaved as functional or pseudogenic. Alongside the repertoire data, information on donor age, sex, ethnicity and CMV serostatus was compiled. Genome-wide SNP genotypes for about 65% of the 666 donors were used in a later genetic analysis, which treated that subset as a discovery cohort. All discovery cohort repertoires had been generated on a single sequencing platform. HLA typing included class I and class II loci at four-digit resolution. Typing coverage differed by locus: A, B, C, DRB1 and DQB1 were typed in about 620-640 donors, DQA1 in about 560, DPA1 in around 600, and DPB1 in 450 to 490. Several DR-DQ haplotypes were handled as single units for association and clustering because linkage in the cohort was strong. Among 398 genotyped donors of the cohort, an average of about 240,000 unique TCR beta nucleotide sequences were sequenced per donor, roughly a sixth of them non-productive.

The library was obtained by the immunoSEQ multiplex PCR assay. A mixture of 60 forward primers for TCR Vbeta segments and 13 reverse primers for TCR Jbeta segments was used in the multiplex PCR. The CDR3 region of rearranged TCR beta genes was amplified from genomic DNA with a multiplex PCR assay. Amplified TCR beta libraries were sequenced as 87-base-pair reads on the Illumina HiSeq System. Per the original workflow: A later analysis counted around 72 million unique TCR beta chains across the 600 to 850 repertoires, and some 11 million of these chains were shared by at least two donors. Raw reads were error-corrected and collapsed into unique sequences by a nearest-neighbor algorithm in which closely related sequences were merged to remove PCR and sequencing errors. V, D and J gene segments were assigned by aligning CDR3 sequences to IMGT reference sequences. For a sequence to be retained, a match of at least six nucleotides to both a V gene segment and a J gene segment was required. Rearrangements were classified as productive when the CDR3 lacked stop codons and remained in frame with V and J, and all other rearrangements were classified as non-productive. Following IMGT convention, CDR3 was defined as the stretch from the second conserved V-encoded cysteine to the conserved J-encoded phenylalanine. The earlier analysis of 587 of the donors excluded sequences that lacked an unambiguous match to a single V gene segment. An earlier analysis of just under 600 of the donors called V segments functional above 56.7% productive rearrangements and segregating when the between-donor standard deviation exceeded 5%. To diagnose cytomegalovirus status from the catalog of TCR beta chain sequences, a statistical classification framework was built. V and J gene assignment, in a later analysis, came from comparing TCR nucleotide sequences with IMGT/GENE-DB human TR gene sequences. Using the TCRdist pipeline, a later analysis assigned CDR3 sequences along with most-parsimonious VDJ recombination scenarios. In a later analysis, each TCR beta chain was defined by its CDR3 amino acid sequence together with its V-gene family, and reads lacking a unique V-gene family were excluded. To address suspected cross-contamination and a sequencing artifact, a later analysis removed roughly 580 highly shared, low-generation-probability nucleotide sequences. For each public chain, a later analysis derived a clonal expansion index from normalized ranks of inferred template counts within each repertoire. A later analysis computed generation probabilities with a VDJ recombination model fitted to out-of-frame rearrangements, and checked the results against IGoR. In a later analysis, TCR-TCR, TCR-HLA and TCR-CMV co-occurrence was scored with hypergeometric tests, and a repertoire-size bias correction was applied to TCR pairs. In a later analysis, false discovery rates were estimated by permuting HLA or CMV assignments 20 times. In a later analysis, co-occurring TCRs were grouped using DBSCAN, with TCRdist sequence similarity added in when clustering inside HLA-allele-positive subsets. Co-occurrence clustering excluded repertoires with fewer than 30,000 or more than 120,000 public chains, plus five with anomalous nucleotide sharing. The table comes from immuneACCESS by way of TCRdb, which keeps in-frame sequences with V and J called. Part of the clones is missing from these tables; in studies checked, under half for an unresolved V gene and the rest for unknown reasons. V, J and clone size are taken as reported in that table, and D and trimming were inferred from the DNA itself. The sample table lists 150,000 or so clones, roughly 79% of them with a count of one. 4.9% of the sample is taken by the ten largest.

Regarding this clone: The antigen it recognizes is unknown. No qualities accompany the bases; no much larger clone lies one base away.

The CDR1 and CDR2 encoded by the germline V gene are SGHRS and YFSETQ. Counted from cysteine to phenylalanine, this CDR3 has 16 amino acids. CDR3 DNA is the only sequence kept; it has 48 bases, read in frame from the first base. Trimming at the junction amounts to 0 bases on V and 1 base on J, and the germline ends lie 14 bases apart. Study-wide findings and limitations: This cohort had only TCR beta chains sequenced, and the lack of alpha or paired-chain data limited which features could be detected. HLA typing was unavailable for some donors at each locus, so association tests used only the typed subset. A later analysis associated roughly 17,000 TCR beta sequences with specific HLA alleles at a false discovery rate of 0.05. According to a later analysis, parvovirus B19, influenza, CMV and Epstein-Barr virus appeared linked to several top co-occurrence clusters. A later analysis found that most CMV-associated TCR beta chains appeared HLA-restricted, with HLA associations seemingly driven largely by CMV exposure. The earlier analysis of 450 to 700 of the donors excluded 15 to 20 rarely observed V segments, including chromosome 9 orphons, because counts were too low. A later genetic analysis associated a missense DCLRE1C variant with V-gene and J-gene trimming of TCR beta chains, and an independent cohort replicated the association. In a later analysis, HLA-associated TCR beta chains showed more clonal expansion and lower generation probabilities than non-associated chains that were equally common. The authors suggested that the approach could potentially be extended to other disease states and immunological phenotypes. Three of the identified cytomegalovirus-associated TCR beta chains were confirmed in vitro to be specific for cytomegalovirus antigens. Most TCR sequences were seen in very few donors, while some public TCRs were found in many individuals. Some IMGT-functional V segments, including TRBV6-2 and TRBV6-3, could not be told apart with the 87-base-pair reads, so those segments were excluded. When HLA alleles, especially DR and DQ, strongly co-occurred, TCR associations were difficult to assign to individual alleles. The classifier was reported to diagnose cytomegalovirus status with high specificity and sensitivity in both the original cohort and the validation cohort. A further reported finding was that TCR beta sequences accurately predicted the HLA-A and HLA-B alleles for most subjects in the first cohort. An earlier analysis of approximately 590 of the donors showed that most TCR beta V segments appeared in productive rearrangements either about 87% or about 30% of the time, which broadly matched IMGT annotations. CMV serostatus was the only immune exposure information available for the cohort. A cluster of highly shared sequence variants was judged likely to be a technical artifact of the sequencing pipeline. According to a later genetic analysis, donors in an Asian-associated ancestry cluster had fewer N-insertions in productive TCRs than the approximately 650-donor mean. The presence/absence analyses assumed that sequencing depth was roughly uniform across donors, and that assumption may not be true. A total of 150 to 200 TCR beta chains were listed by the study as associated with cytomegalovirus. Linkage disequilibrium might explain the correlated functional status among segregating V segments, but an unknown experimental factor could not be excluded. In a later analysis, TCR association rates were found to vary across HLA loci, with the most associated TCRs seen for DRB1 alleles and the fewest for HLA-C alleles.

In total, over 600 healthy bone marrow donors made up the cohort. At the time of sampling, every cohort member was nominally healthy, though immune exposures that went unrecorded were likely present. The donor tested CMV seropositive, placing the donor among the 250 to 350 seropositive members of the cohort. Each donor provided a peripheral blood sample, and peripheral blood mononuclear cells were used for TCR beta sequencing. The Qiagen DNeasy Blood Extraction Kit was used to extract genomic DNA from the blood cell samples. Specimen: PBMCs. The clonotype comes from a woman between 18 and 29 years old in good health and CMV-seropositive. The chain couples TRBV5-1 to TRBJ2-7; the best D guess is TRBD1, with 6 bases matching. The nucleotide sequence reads TGCGCCAGCAGCTTGGATCTTGGACAGAAATCCTACGAGCAGTACTTC. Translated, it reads CASSLDLGQKSYEQYF.